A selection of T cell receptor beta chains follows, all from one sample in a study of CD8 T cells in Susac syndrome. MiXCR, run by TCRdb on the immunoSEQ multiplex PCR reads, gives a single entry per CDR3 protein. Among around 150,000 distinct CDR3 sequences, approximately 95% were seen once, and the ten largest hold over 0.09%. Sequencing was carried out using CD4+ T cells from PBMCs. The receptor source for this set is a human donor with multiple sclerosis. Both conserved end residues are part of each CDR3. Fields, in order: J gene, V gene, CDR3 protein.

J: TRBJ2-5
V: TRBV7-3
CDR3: CASSLIGGQETQYF

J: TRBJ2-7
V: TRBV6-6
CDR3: CASSYSVEMGGEQYF

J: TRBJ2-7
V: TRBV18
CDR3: CASSPTLGDEQYF

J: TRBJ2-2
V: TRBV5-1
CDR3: CASRVGADTGELFF

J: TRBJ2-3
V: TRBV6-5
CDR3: CASTKPGSDTQYF

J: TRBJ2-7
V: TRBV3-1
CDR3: CASSQEGTGEQYF

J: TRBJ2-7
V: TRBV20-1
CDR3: CSARDGGAVYEQYF

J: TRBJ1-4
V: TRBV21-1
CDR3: CASSKVVGDEKLFF

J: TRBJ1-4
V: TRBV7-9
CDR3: CASSLVGKLFF

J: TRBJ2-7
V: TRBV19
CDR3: CASSMGLFSYEQYF

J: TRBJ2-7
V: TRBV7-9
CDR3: CASSYLDRRRNEQYF

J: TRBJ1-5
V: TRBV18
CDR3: CASSPPVGPQHF

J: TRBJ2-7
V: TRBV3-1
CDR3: CASSQESSYEQYF

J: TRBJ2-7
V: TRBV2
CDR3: CASSGPGGTYEQYF

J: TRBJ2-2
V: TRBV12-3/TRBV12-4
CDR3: CASTGQGTAPGELFF

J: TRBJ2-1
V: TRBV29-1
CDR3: CSVDREGAFLGEQFF

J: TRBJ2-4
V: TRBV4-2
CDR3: CASSQVGGRQLAKNIQYF

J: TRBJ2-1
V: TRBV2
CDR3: CASREFREDDNEQFF

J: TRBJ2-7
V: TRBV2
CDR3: CASGATSGIGEQYF

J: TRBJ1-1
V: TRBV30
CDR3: CAWSVVGVNTEAFF

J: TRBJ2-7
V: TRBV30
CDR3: CAWGLGYEQYF

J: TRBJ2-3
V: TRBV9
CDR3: CASSVDRLDTQYF

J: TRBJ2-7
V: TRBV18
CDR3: CASSPPGRILYEQYF

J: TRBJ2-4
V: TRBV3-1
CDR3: CASSQGTSGRRNIQYF

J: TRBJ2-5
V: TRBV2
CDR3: CASSDWETQYF

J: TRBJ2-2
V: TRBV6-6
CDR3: CASRPGQDTGELFF

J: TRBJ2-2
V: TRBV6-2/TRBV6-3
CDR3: CASQGGKNTGELFF

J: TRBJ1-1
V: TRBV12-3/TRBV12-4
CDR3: CASSFPDRPNTEAFF

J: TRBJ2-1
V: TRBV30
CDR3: CAWSYRGVEQFF

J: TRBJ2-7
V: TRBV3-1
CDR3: CASSRGGDIYEQYF

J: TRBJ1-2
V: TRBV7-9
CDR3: CASSLGEGATSYTF

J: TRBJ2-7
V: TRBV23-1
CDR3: CASSQSQVLLTRGEQYF

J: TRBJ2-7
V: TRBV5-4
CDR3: CASSPGGAGVGYEQYF

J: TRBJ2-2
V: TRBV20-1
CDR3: CSAPLWEVAGITGELFF

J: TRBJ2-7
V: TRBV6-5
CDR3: CASKAGSTYEQYF

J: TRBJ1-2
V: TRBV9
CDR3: CASSVGEDYGYTF

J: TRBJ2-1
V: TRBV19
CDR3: CASSPSGQGFHEQFF

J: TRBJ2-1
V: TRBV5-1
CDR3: CASSLAQAGGPGEQFF

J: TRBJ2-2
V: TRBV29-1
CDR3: CSAQGGSGELFF

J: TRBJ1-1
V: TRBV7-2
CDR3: CASSQNRADAFF

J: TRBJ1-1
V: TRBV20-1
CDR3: CSGRDRVVNTEAFF

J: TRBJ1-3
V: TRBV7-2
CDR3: CASSPHRDTAGNTIYF

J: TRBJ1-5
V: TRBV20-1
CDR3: CSARARALYQPQHF

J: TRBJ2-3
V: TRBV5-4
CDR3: CASSLVPSEGQYF

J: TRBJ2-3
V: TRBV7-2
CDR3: CASSTVGGDTQYF

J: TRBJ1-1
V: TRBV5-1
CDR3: CASGDGMNTEAFF